This TCR beta chain stems from a study of patients and donors after allogeneic stem cell transplantation. This CDR3 is built from 13 residues. The V end lost 5 bases, the J end lost 3 bases, and 8 bases lay between the germline ends. This clonotype was found a few times. TCRdb re-derived calls from the RT-PCR reads in MiXCR, one entry per CDR3 protein. The table lists approximately 430,000 distinct CDR3 sequences, 16% of them singletons. What was sequenced was blood, either unsorted or a sorted T cell fraction (not recorded which). The chain links TRBV12-3 or TRBV12-4 to TRBJ1-5; D unresolved. The sequence derives from a human donor who was either an allogeneic HSCT recipient or a stem cell or donor lymphocyte infusion donor (not recorded which). It is not recorded whose cells these are; they may come from a transplant donor. The CDR3 bases are TGTGCCAGCAGTCCCTTAAACAATCAGCCCCAGCATTTT. Protein: CASSPLNNQPQHF.